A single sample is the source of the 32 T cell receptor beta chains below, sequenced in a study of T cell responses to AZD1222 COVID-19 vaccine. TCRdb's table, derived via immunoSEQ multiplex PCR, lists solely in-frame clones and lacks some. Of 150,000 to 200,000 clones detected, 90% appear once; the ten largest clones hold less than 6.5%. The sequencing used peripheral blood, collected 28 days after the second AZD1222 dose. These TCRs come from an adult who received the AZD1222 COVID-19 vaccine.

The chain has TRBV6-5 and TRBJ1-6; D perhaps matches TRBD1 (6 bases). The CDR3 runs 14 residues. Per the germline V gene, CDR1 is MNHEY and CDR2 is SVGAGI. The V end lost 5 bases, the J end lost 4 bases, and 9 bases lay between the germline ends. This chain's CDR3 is CASSPTGYNSPLHF. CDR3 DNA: TGTGCCAGCAGTCCTACAGGGTATAATTCACCCCTCCACTTT.

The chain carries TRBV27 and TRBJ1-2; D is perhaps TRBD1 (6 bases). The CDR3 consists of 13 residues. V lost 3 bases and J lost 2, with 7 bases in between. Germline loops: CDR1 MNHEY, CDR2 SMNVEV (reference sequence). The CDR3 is CASSFRGNYGYTF. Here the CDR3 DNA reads TGTGCCAGCAGTTTCAGGGGAAACTATGGCTACACCTTC.

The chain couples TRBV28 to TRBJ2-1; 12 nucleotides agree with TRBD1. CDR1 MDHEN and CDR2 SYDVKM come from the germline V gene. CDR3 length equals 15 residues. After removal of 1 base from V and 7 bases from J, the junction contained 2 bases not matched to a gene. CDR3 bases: TGTGCCAGCAGTTTATTGGGACAGGGGGCAAATGAGCAGTTCTTC. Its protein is CASSLLGQGANEQFF.

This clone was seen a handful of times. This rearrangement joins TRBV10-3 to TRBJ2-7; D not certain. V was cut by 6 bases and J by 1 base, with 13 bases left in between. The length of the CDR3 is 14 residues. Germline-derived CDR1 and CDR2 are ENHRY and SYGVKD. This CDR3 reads CAIRKAAGSYEQYF. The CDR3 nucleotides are TGTGCCATCAGGAAGGCGGCAGGTTCCTACGAGCAGTACTTC.

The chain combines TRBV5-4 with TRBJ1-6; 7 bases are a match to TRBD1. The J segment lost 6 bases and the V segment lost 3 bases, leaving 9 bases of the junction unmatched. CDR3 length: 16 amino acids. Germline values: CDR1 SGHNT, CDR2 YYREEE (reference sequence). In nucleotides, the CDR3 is TGTGCCAGCAGCTCACAGGGGAATGTAGGTAATTCACCCCTCCACTTT. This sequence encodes CASSSQGNVGNSPLHF.

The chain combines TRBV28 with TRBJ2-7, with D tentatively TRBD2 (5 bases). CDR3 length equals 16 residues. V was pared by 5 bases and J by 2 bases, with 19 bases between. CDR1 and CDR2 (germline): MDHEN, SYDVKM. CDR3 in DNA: TGTGCCAGCAGTCGAAGCGGACGTATTCCTCCCTACGAGCAGTACTTC. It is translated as CASSRSGRIPPYEQYF.

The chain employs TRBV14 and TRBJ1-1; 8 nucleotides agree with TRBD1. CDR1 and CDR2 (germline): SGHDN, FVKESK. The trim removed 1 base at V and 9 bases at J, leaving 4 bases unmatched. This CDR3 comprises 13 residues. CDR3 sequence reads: CASSQVSRGQAFF. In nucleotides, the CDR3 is TGTGCCAGCAGCCAAGTATCCAGGGGGCAAGCTTTCTTT.

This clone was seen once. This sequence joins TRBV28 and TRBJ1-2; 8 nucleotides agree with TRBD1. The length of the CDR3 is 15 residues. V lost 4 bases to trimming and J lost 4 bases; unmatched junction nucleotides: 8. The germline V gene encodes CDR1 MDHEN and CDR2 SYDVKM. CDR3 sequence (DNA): TGTGCCAGCAGTTCAGGGGGCGCGTTCCCCTATGGCTACACCTTC. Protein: CASSSGGAFPYGYTF.

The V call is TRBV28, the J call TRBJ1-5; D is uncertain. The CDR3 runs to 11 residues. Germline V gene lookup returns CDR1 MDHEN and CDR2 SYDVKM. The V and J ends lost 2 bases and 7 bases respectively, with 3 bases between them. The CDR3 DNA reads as TGTGCCAGCAGTTTAACCCAGCCCCAGCATTTT. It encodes CASSLTQPQHF.

CDR3 residues: CASSEGGNTEAFF. The CDR3 region has the DNA TGTGCCAGCAGCGAGGGGGGGAACACTGAAGCTTTCTTT. The J gene is TRBJ1-1, the V gene TRBV7-3; tentatively, D is TRBD1 (6 bases). CDR1 is SGHTA and CDR2 is FQGTGA in the germline V gene. The CDR3 runs 13 residues. Between the trimmed V and J ends, which lost 5 bases and 1 base, there was a span of 8 bases.

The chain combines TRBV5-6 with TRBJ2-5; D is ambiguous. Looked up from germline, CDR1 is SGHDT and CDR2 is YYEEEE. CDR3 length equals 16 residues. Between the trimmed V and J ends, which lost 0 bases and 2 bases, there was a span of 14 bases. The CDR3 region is CASSLDRRRSQETQYF. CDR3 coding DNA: TGTGCCAGCAGCTTGGACCGCAGGAGATCTCAAGAGACCCAGTACTTC.

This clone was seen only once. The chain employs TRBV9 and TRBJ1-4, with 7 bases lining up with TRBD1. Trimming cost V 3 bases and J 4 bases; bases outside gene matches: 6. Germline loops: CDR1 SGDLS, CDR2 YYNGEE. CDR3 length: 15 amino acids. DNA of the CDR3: TGTGCCAGCAGCGCGACCGGGACAGATAATGAAAAACTGTTTTTT. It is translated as CASSATGTDNEKLFF.

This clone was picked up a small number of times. The CDR3 reads CASSFRLAGYNEQFF. In nucleotides, the CDR3 is TGTGCCAGCAGCTTCCGACTAGCGGGTTACAATGAGCAGTTCTTC. V usage is TRBV7-3 and J usage is TRBJ2-1, with 10 bases identical to TRBD2. The CDR3 loop spans 15 amino acids. The germline V gene has CDR1 SGHTA and CDR2 FQGTGA. With 3 bases clipped from V and 4 bases from J, the junction kept 3 bases outside the gene matches.

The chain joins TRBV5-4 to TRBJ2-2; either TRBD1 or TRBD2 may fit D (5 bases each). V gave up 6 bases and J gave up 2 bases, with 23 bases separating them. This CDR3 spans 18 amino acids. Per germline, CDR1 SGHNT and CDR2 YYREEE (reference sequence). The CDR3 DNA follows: TGTGCCAGCAACTTCGACCTCGGGGCCGGGCCTAACACCGGGGAGCTGTTTTTT. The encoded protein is CASNFDLGAGPNTGELFF.

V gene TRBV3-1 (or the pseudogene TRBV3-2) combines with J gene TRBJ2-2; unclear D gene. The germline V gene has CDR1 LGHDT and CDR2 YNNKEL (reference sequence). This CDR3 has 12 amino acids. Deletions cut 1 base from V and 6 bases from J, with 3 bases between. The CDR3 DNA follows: TGTGCCAGCAGCCAAGTTTCCGGGGAGCTGTTTTTT. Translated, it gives CASSQVSGELFF.

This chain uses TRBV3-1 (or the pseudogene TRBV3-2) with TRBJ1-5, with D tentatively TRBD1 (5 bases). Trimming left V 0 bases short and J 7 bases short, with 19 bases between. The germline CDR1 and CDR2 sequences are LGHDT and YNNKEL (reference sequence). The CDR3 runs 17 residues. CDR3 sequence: CASSQDPAGTRRQPQHF. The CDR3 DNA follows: TGTGCCAGCAGCCAAGATCCTGCAGGGACCAGGCGCCAGCCCCAGCATTTT.

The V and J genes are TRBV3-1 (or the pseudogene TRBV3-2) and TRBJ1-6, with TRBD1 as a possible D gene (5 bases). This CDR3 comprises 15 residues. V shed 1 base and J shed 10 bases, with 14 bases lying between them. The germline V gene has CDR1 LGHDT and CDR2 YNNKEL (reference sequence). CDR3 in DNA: TGTGCCAGCAGCCAAGGAGCAGGGAGGGAATCACCCCTCCACTTT. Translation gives CASSQGAGRESPLHF.

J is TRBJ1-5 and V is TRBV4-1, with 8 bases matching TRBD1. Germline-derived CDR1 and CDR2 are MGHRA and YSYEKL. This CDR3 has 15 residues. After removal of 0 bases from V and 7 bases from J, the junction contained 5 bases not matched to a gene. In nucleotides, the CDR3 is TGCGCCAGCAGCCAAGACGCAGGGGGCGTACAGCCCCAGCATTTT. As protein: CASSQDAGGVQPQHF.

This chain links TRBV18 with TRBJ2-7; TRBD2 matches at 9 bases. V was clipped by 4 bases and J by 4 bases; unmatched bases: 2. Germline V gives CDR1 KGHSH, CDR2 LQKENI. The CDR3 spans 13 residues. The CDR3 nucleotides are TGTGCCAGCTCACTAGCGGGAGCATACGAGCAGTACTTC. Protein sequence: CASSLAGAYEQYF.

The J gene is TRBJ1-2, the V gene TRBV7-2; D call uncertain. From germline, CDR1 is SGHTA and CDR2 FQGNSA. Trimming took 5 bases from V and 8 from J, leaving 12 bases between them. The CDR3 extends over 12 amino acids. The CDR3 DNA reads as TGTGCCAGCAGCACCCGGGCCAGGGGCTACACCTTC. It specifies CASSTRARGYTF. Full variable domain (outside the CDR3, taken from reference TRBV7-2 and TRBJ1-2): GAGVSQSPSNKVTEKGKDVELRCDPISGHTALYWYRQSLGQGLEFLIYFQGNSAPDKSGLPSDRFSAERTGGSVSTLTIQRTQQEDSAVYLCASSTRARGYTFGSGTRLTVV.

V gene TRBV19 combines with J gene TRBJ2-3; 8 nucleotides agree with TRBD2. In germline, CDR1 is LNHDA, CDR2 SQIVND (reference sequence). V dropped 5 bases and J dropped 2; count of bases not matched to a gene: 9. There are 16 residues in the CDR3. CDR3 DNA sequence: TGTGCCAGTAGTCCCACCGGGGGGGCTTACACAGATACGCAGTATTTT. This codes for CASSPTGGAYTDTQYF.

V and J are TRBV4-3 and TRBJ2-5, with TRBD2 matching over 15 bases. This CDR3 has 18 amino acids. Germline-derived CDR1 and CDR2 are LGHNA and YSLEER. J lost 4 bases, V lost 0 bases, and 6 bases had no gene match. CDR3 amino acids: CASSQEGLAGGRGETQYF. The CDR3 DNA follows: TGCGCCAGCAGCCAAGAGGGACTAGCGGGAGGTAGGGGAGAGACCCAGTACTTC.

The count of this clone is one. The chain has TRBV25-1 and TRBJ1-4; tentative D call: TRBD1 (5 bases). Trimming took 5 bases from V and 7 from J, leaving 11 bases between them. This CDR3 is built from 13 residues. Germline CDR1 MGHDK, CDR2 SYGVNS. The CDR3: CASSLREAEKLFF. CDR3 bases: TGTGCCAGCAGTCTCAGGGAAGCTGAAAAACTGTTTTTT.

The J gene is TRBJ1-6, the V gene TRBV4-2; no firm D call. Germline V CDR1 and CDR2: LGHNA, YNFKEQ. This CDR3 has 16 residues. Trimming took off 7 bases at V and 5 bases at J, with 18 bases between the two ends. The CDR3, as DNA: TGTGCCAGCACCTCGGTGCTCTTATCGAATAATTCACCCCTCCACTTT. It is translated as CASTSVLLSNNSPLHF.

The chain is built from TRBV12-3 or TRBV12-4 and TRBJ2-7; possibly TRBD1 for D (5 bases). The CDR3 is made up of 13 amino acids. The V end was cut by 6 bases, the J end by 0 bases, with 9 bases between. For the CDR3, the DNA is TGTGCCAGCAGACAGGCAGCCTCCTACGAGCAGTACTTC. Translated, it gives CASRQAASYEQYF.

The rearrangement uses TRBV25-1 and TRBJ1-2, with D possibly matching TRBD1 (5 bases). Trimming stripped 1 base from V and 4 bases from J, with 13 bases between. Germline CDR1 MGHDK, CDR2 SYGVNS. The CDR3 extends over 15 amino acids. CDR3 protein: CASSESVAGGYGYTF. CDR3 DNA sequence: TGTGCCAGCAGTGAATCAGTTGCGGGGGGCTATGGCTACACCTTC.

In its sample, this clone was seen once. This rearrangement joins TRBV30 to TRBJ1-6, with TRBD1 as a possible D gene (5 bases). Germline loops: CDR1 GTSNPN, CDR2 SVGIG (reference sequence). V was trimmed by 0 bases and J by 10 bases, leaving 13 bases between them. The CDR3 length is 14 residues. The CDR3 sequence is CAWSVNTEGSPLHF. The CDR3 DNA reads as TGTGCCTGGAGTGTAAATACAGAGGGGTCACCCCTCCACTTT.

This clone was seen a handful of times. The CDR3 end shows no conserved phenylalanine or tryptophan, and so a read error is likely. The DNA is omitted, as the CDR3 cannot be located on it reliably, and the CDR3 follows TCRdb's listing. The CDR3 spells CASTASGPK. This rearrangement joins TRBV19 to TRBJ1-2. From germline, CDR1 is LNHDA and CDR2 SQIVND (reference sequence). The CDR3 has 9 residues if both end residues are counted.

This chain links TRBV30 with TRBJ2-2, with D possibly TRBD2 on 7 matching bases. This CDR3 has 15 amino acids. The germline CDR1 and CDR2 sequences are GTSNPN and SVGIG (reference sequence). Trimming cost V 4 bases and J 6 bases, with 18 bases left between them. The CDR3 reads CAWKGGATSSGELFF. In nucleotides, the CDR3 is TGTGCCTGGAAGGGGGGGGCGACTAGTTCCGGGGAGCTGTTTTTT. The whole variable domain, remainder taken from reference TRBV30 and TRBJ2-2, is SQTIHQWPATLVQPVGSPLSLECTVEGTSNPNLYWYRQAAGRGLQLLFYSVGIGQISSEVPQNLSASRPQDRQFILSSKKLLLSDSGFYLCAWKGGATSSGELFFGEGSRLTVL.

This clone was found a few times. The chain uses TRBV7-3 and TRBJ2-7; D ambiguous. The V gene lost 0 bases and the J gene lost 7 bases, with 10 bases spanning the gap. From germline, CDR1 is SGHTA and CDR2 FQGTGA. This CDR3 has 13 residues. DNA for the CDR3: TGTGCCAGCAGCTTAACAATGACGGAAGAGCAGTACTTC. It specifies CASSLTMTEEQYF.

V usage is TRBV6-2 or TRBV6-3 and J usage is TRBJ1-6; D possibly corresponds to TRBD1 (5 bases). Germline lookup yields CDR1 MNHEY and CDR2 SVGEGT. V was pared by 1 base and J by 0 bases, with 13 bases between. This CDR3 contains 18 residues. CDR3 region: CASSYLGPPSSYNSPLHF. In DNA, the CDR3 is TGTGCCAGCAGTTACTTGGGACCACCGAGCTCCTATAATTCACCCCTCCACTTT.

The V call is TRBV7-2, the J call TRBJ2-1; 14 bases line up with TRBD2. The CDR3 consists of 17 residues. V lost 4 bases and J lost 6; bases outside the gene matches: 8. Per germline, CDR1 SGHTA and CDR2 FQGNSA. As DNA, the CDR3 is TGTGCCAGCAGCTCCCTATACGGACTAGCGGGAGGCAATGAGCAGTTCTTC. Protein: CASSSLYGLAGGNEQFF.